These 5 T cell receptor beta chains originate from one sample sequenced in a study of T cells expressing NK-cell markers. TCRdb reanalyzed the 5' RACE reads and collapses them to one entry per CDR3 protein, without DNA. The sample features about 170,000 distinct CDR3 sequences, with roughly 21% in its top ten. Sequencing was done on a sample of blood T cells: a sorted CD56 or NKG2C T cell subset, CD4+ or CD8+ T cells, or bulk PBMC T cells (not recorded which). Receptors originate from a man aged 18 to 69 in good health.

The chain recombines TRBV2 with TRBJ2-7; as DNA is missing, the TRBD1 call by TCRdb cannot be tested. CDR1 and CDR2 from the germline V gene are SNHLY and FYNNEI. CDR3 length: 12 residues. CDR3 sequence reads: CAVQQGIDEQYF.

This chain links TRBV29-1 with TRBJ2-5; no DNA is available, so the TRBD1 call from TCRdb remains unchecked. Germline V gene sequence: CDR1 SQVTM, CDR2 ANQGSEA. CDR3 length: 13 residues. This chain's CDR3 is CSAWGGVQETQYF.

This CDR3 is CASSLGQAPYEQYF. This rearrangement joins TRBV14 to TRBJ2-7; TCRdb picks TRBD1, but there is no DNA to check that call. The CDR3 has 14 residues. CDR1 SGHDN and CDR2 FVKESK come from the germline V gene.

V usage is TRBV2 and J usage is TRBJ2-3; TCRdb designates TRBD1, a call that cannot be tested without DNA. The CDR3 is 12 amino acids. Germline lookup yields CDR1 SNHLY and CDR2 FYNNEI. The CDR3 spells CASSKGADTQYF.

The chain combines TRBV7-9 with TRBJ2-5; TCRdb reports TRBD2, a call that lacks DNA to check it against. Germline CDR1 and CDR2: SEHNR and FQNEAQ (reference sequence). The CDR3 consists of 16 residues. CDR3 sequence reads: CASSLVGTSGEETQYF. The full variable domain, in which reference TRBV7-9 and TRBJ2-5 provide the parts outside the CDR3, is DTGVSQNPRHKITKRGQNVTFRCDPISEHNRLYWYRQTLGQGPEFLTYFQNEAQLEKSRLLSDRFSAERPKGSFSTLEIQRTEQGDSAMYLCASSLVGTSGEETQYFGPGTRLLVL.